The present T cell receptor (beta chain) was sequenced within a study of shared T cell receptors in the human thymus. The data were produced by immunoSEQ multiplex PCR, yet TCRdb's version contains in-frame clones alone and is incomplete. The sample has approximately 760,000 clones; 70% to 90% are singletons. These data were likewise used in another study, on human thymus T cells. As that study records: Congenital heart defects were the reason for the corrective surgery that the donors, healthy Finnish infants, were having. Resections from corrective heart surgery supplied the thymus tissue. Both thymic and peripheral blood repertoires showed apparently biased V and J usage.

The sequence was obtained from a girl in the first two years of life with a congenital heart defect. The sample taken for sequencing was thymocytes.

CDR3 bases: TGCGCCAGCAGCCAGGAGGTGTGGCAGCAAGAGACCCAGTACTTC. Translated, it gives CASSQEVWQQETQYF. The chain recombines TRBV4-1 with TRBJ2-5; a possible D gene is TRBD2 (5 bases). The germline CDR1 and CDR2 sequences are MGHRA and YSYEKL. Trimming cost V 3 bases and J 2 bases, with 13 bases left between them. The CDR3 runs to 15 residues.